One TCR beta chain is described in this entry. Antigen specificity is unknown. The CDR3 length is 16 residues. Per germline, CDR1 MDHEN and CDR2 SYDVKM. Trimming removed 2 bases from V and 6 bases from J; junction bases left unmatched: 10. The data were obtained in a study of cytomegalovirus exposure and HLA in healthy donors. The repertoire was sequenced with immunoSEQ multiplex PCR; TCRdb's copy has only in-frame clones and lacks some. Counted here are 130,000 to 150,000 clones, roughly 89% occurring once; the ten biggest clones make up 9%. Study-wide points: In vitro data verified a few CMV-associated chains as specific for CMV antigens. Investigators reported 150 to 200 TCR beta chains as tied to cytomegalovirus.

This TCR derives from a woman between 18 and 29 years old in good health and CMV-seropositive. The source material was PBMCs. V usage is TRBV28 and J usage is TRBJ1-2, with 9 bases lining up with TRBD1. CDR3 sequence reads: CASSLGGQGRWNGYTF. In DNA form, the CDR3 reads TGTGCCAGCAGTTTAGGGGGACAGGGAAGGTGGAATGGCTACACCTTC.